Below are 15 T cell receptor beta chains sequenced from a single sample in a study of human T cells and chemical hapten exposure (dated by TCRdb to 2020 to 2023). Library preparation was by RACE. TCRdb lists the instrument as NextSeq 500. TCRdb reran the public reads through fastp at Q25 and MiXCR, keeping productive beta chains. Rows with one shared CDR3 protein collapse into an entry with the most common genes and DNA. The sample profile shows a few hundred thousand distinct CDR3 sequences; around 5.5% of them were found once. The ten largest clones capture over 6.5% of the sample. The label giving this sample's time point can be read as: pre-sensitization, week 0. The treatment or condition label here, explained by the study, means: therapeutic diphenylcyclopropenone sensitization with weekly scalp DPC. This specimen consisted of whole blood, obtained in connection with sensitization to the hapten diphenylcyclopropenone (DPC). These receptors all stem from a woman aged 18-30 years with alopecia areata. Some clones in this sample may be carry-over from other donors' samples.

This clonotype was seen ten or more times. This chain connects TRBV27 to TRBJ1-1, with unresolved D. The CDR3 is 15 residues long. Germline CDR1 is MNHEY and CDR2 is SMNVEV (reference sequence). Trimming pared 5 bases from V and 0 bases from J, leaving 13 bases between. As DNA, the CDR3 is TGTGCCAGCAGTCCATCCGTGGGCATGAACACTGAAGCTTTCTTT. Translated: CASSPSVGMNTEAFF.

The chain has TRBV5-1 and TRBJ1-4; 7 bases match TRBD1. CDR1 and CDR2 (germline): SGHRS, YFSETQ. The CDR3 spans 16 residues. V lost 3 bases to trimming and J lost 8 bases; unmatched junction nucleotides: 13. The CDR3 is CASSSTGLNELEKLFF. In DNA, the CDR3 is TGCGCCAGCAGCTCGACAGGGCTGAATGAGCTCGAAAAACTGTTTTTT.

This clonotype was counted a few times. This chain's CDR3 is CASSLDWRPGRSLYEQYF. The CDR3 DNA sequence: TGTGCCAGCAGCTTGGACTGGCGGCCGGGACGTAGTCTCTACGAGCAGTACTTC. The chain couples TRBV5-5 to TRBJ2-7; D tentatively reads TRBD1 or TRBD2 (5 bases each). The CDR3 contains 18 residues. Trimming took off 0 bases at V and 3 bases at J, with 22 bases between the two ends. Germline V gene lookup returns CDR1 SGHKS and CDR2 YYEKEE (reference sequence).

This clonotype was detected many times. The chain joins TRBV5-4 to TRBJ2-7; TRBD1 agrees at 9 bases. The V and J ends lost 4 bases and 5 bases, in that order; junction bases with no gene match: 7. There are 14 residues in the CDR3. Germline V gene sequence: CDR1 SGHNT, CDR2 YYREEE (reference sequence). Here the CDR3 reads CASSTPGQGHEQYF. DNA of the CDR3: TGTGCCAGCAGCACTCCGGGACAGGGCCACGAGCAGTACTTC.

V usage is TRBV6-2 or TRBV6-3 and J usage is TRBJ1-5, with D unclear. V gave up 2 bases and J gave up 2 bases, with 10 bases separating them. CDR3 length: 15 residues. Germline V gives CDR1 MNHEY, CDR2 SVGEGT. The CDR3 DNA is TGTGCCAGCAGTTACCACCGGGGTGGCAATCAGCCCCAGCATTTT. Translated, it gives CASSYHRGGNQPQHF.

This clonotype was recorded many times. The V call is TRBV20-1, the J call TRBJ1-2; the D is unclear. Per the germline V gene, CDR1 is DFQATT and CDR2 is SNEGSKA (reference sequence). This CDR3 region has 14 residues. V shed 6 bases and J shed 9 bases, with 23 bases lying between them. The DNA for the CDR3 is TGCAGTGCCCCTCTACGGGAGGGTTCCTCGAGCTACACCTTC. Encoded protein: CSAPLREGSSSYTF.

Only a few counts were recorded for this clonotype. The chain recombines TRBV20-1 with TRBJ1-1; 7 positions match TRBD1. Per the germline V gene, CDR1 is DFQATT and CDR2 is SNEGSKA (reference sequence). The V gene end was trimmed by 0 bases and the J gene end by 1 base; junction bases not matched to a gene: 2. There are 14 residues in the CDR3. For the CDR3, the DNA is TGCAGTGCTAGAGATAGGACAGGGAACACTGAAGCTTTCTTT. Its protein is CSARDRTGNTEAFF.

This clonotype appeared a few times. The V and J genes are TRBV12-3 or TRBV12-4 and TRBJ2-6; perhaps TRBD2 as D (7 bases). The V gene lost 6 bases and the J gene lost 2 bases, with 23 bases spanning the gap. The CDR3 has 19 residues. This CDR3 is CASRGIAAGAIPGANVLTF. The CDR3 coding sequence is TGTGCCAGCAGGGGAATAGCGGCGGGGGCGATTCCTGGGGCCAACGTCCTGACTTTC.

In this sample, this clonotype turned up a few times. V and J are TRBV3-1 and TRBJ2-3; D tentatively reads TRBD1 or TRBD2 (5 bases each). The CDR3 is 17 residues long. The V end lost 3 bases, the J end lost 2 bases, and 18 bases lay between the germline ends. Germline CDR1 is LGHDT and CDR2 is YNNKEL (reference sequence). The DNA for the CDR3 is TGTGCCAGCAGCCAGACAGCTAGCTGGGGGAACACAGATACGCAGTATTTT. Its translation: CASSQTASWGNTDTQYF.

The sample holds many counts of this clonotype. This chain connects TRBV7-9 to TRBJ1-4; perhaps TRBD1 as D (5 bases). Deletions cut 3 bases from V and 8 bases from J, with 16 bases between. CDR3 size: 15 residues. Germline V gene sequence: CDR1 SEHNR, CDR2 FQNEAQ (reference sequence). CDR3 sequence reads: CASSLAGGREEKLFF. The CDR3 DNA is TGTGCCAGCAGCTTGGCGGGGGGAAGAGAGGAAAAACTGTTTTTT.

The chain employs TRBV7-2 and TRBJ2-6, with 12 positions matching TRBD1. Germline V gene lookup returns CDR1 SGHTA and CDR2 FQGNSA. The CDR3 is made up of 17 amino acids. Germline trimming cut 6 bases from V and 2 bases from J; bases unmatched to any gene: 5. The CDR3 is CASRAGTGGAGANVLTF. The CDR3 bases are TGTGCCAGCAGGGCCGGGACAGGGGGCGCTGGGGCCAACGTCCTGACTTTC. Filled out from reference TRBV7-2 and TRBJ2-6, the complete variable domain reads GAGVSQSPSNKVTEKGKDVELRCDPISGHTALYWYRQSLGQGLEFLIYFQGNSAPDKSGLPSDRFSAERTGGSVSTLTIQRTQQEDSAVYLCASRAGTGGAGANVLTFGAGSRLTVL.

This chain uses TRBV29-1 with TRBJ2-3; D tentatively fits TRBD1 or TRBD2 (6 bases each). The germline CDR1 and CDR2 sequences are SQVTM and ANQGSEA. The CDR3 runs to 14 residues. The V and J ends lost 6 bases and 2 bases respectively, with 15 bases between them. Here the CDR3 reads CSVGGRWVTDTQYF. Here the CDR3 DNA reads TGCAGCGTGGGGGGCAGATGGGTCACAGATACGCAGTATTTT.

This clonotype has just a few counts. V and J are TRBV6-2 or TRBV6-3 and TRBJ1-5; D gene unclear. From germline, CDR1 is MNHEY and CDR2 SVGEGT. The CDR3 consists of 12 residues. V was trimmed by 3 bases and J by 6 bases, leaving 6 bases between them. This CDR3 reads CASSYFFQPQHF. CDR3 DNA: TGTGCCAGCAGTTATTTTTTTCAGCCCCAGCATTTT.

Only a few counts were recorded for this clonotype. The CDR3 is CASLGGPSSGNTIYF. CDR3 nucleotides: TGTGCCAGTCTTGGGGGTCCGTCCTCTGGAAACACCATATATTTT. J is TRBJ1-3 and V is TRBV19, with D possibly being TRBD1 (5 bases). Trimming cost V 8 bases and J 0 bases, with 14 bases left between them. The CDR3 covers 15 residues. CDR1 and CDR2 (germline): LNHDA, SQIVND (reference sequence).

This chain's CDR3 is CASSIGVRTDTQYF. The CDR3 DNA is TGTGCCAGCAGCATAGGGGTTCGCACAGATACGCAGTATTTT. The chain carries TRBV12-3 or TRBV12-4 and TRBJ2-3, with a tentative D call TRBD1 (5 bases). The CDR3 sequence is 14 residues long. Trimming removed 6 bases from V and 1 base from J, with 11 bases in between.